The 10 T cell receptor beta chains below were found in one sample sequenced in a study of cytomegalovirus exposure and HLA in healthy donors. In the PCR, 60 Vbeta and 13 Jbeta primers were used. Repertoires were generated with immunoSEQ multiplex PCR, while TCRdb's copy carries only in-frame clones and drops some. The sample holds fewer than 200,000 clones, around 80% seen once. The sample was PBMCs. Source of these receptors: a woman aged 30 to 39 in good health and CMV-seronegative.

This chain's CDR3 is CASSLAIGTGNTIYF. The CDR3 region has the DNA TGCGCCAGCAGCTTGGCCATCGGGACAGGAAACACCATATATTTT. This chain uses TRBV5-1 with TRBJ1-3; D may be TRBD1 (6 bases). V lost 0 bases and J lost 4, with 11 bases in between. The CDR3 loop spans 15 amino acids. Germline loops: CDR1 SGHRS, CDR2 YFSETQ.

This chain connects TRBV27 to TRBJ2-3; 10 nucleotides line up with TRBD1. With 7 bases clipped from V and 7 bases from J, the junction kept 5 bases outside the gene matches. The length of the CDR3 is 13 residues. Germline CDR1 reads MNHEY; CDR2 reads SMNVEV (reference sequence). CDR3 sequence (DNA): TGTGCCAGCATGGGACAGGGGAGGCATACGCAGTATTTT. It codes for CASMGQGRHTQYF.

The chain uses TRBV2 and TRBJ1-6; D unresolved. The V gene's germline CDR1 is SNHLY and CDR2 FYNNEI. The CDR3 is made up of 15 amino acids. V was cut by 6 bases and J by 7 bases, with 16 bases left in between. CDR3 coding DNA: TGTGCCAGCAGAGAGGAGGGAGGGATCAATTCACCCCTCCACTTT. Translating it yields CASREEGGINSPLHF.

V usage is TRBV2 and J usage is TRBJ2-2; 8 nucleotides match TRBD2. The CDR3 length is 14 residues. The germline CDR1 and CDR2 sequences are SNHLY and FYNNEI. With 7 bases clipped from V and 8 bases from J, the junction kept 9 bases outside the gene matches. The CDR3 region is CASTSGGPWGELFF. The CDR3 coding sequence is TGTGCCAGCACCTCGGGAGGGCCGTGGGGGGAGCTGTTTTTT.

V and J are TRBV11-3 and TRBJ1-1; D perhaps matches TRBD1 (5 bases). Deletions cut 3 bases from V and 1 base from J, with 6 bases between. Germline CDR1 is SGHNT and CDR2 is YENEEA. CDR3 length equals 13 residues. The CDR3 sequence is CASSFDRNTEAFF. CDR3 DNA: TGTGCCAGCAGCTTCGACAGGAACACTGAAGCTTTCTTT.

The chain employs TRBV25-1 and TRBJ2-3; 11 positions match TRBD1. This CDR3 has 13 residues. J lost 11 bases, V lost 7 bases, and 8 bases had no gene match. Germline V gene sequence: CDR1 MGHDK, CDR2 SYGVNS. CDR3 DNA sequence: TGTGCCAGCATCCCAGGGACAGGGGGAGGGCAGTATTTT. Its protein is CASIPGTGGGQYF.

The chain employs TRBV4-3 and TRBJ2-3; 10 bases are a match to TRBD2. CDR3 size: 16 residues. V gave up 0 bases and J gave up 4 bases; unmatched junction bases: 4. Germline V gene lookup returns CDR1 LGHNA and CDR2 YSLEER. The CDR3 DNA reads TGCGCCAGCAGCCAAGAGGCTAGCGGGAGTTCAGATACGCAGTATTTT. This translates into CASSQEASGSSDTQYF.

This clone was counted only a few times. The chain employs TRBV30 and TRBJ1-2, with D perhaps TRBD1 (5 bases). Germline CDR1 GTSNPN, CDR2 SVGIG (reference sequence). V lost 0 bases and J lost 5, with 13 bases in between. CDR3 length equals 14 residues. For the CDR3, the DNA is TGTGCCTGGAGTGTACGCGGGGCGGGGTATGGCTACACCTTC. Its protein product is CAWSVRGAGYGYTF.

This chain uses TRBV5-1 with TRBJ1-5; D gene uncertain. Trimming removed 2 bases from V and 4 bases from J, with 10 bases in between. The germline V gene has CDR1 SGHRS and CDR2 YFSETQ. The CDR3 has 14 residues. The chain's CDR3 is CASSFLPGNQPQHF. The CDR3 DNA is TGCGCCAGCAGCTTCCTTCCGGGGAATCAGCCCCAGCATTTT.

CDR3 in DNA: TGTGCCAGCAGCCTGGGGACTGTGGAATTGGGGCAGTTCTTC. It yields the protein CASSLGTVELGQFF. This chain connects TRBV7-2 to TRBJ2-1, with a weak D call TRBD2 (6 bases). This CDR3 is built from 14 residues. V lost 5 bases and J 12 bases, leaving 20 bases between the germline ends. The germline gives CDR1 SGHTA, CDR2 FQGNSA. Looking up the rest from reference TRBV7-2 and TRBJ2-1 gives the full variable domain: GAGVSQSPSNKVTEKGKDVELRCDPISGHTALYWYRQSLGQGLEFLIYFQGNSAPDKSGLPSDRFSAERTGGSVSTLTIQRTQQEDSAVYLCASSLGTVELGQFFGPGTRLTVL.